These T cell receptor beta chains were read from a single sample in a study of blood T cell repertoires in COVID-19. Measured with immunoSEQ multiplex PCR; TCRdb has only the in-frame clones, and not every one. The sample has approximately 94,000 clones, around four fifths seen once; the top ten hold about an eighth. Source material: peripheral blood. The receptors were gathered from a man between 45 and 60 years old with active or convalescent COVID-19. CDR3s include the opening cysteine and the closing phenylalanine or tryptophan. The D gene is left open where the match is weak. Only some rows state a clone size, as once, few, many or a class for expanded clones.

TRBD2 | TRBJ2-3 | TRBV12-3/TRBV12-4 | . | CASSPGTNPQYF | TGTGCCAGCAGTCCCGGGACTAACCCGCAGTATTTT
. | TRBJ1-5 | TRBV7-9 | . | CASSFSSNQPQHF | TGTGCCAGCAGCTTTTCGAGCAATCAGCCCCAGCATTTT
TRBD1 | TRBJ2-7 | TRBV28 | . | CASSGGQGRSEQYF | TGTGCCAGCAGTGGGGGACAGGGGCGGTCCGAGCAGTACTTC
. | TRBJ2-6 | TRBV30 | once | CAWSPYPSGANVLTF | TGTGCCTGGAGCCCCTATCCCTCTGGGGCCAACGTCCTGACTTTC
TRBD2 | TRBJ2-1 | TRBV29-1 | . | CSVERETYNEQFF | TGCAGCGTTGAGCGGGAGACCTACAATGAGCAGTTCTTC
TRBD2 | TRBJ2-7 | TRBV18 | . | CASSSSSGRAGEQYF | TGTGCCAGCTCATCCAGTAGCGGGAGGGCCGGCGAGCAGTACTTC
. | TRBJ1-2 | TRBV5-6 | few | CASSLLGVTYGYTF | TGTGCCAGCAGCCTTCTCGGGGTAACCTATGGCTACACCTTC
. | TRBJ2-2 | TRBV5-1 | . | CASSFTGTGTGELFF | TGCGCCAGCAGCTTTACAGGGACGGGCACCGGGGAGCTGTTTTTT
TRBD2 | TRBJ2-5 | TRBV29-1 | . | CSVVSGGETQYF | TGCAGCGTTGTAAGCGGGGGTGAGACCCAGTACTTC
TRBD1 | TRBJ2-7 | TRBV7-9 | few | CASSDRGYYEQYF | TGTGCCAGCAGCGACAGGGGGTACTACGAGCAGTACTTC
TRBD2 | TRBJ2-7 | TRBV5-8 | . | CASRERGAAVWYF | TGTGCCAGCCGCGAGCGGGGGGCGGCGGTCTGGTACTTC
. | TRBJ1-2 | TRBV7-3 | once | CASSPGLRNYGYTF | TGTGCCAGCAGCCCGGGTCTCAGAAACTATGGCTACACCTTC
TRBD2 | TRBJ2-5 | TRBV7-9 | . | CASSLSLAGGETQYF | TGTGCCAGCAGCTTAAGCCTAGCGGGAGGGGAGACCCAGTACTTC
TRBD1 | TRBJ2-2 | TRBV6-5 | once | CASRATGGGTGELFF | TGTGCCAGCAGAGCGACAGGGGGCGGCACCGGGGAGCTGTTTTTT
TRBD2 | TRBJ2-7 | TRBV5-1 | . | CASSFPSGGPNDEQYF | TGCGCCAGCAGCTTTCCCTCGGGAGGGCCCAACGACGAGCAGTACTTC
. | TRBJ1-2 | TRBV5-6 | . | CASSLGQGIYGYTF | TGTGCCAGCAGCTTGGGGCAGGGGATCTATGGCTACACCTTC
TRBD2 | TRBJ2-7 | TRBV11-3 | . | CASSLDREVGYEQYF | TGTGCCAGCAGCTTAGATCGGGAGGTGGGCTACGAGCAGTACTTC
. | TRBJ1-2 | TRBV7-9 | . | CASILDTGDYGYTF | TGTGCCAGCATCCTTGACACCGGCGACTATGGCTACACCTTC
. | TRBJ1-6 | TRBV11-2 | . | CASSFMNSPLHF | TGTGCCAGCAGCTTCATGAATTCACCCCTCCACTTT
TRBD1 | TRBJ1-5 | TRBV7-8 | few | CASSARTRDSAMHF | TGTGCCAGCAGCGCCAGAACCCGGGACAGCGCCATGCATTTT
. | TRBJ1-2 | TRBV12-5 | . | CATDTTYGYTF | TGTGCCACGGACACCACCTATGGCTACACCTTC
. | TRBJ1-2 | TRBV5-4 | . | CASSFLQNYGYTF | TGTGCCAGCAGCTTTCTACAGAACTATGGCTACACCTTC
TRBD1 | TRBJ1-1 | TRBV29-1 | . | CSVATGDGATEAFF | TGCAGCGTGGCAACAGGGGATGGTGCCACTGAAGCTTTCTTT